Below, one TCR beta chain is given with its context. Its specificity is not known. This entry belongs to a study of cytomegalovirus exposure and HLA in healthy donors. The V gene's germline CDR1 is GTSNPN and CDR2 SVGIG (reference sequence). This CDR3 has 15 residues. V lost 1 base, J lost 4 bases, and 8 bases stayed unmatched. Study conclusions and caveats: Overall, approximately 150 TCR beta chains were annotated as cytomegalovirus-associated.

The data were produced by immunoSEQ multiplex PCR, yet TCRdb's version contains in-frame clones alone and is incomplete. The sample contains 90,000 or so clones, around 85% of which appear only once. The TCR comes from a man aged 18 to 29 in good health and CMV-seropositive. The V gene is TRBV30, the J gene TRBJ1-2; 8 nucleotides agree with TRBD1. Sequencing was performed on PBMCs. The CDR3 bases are TGTGCCTGGAGTGCTTCAGGGGGCATAAGCTATGGCTACACCTTC. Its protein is CAWSASGGISYGYTF.